The 28 T cell receptor beta chains presented below share a single source sample, sequenced in a study of blood T cell repertoires in COVID-19. Sequencing used immunoSEQ multiplex PCR; TCRdb keeps in-frame clones, though not all of them. The sample has around 93,000 clones, 82% seen once; the top ten hold 18%. The sequenced sample consisted of peripheral blood. Every receptor here comes from a man older than 75 with acute or convalescent COVID-19.

The CDR3 region has the DNA TGTGCCACCAGTGACCTGACTAGCATAGAGACCCAGTACTTC. Protein product: CATSDLTSIETQYF. The chain combines TRBV24-1 with TRBJ2-5; 7 bases fit TRBD2. The CDR3 is 14 amino acids. V was clipped by 4 bases and J by 4 bases; unmatched bases: 5. The germline V gene encodes CDR1 KGHDR and CDR2 SFDVKD.

This clone was observed a handful of times. CDR3 nucleotides: TGTGCCAGCAGCCTAACCTCTGCCCACTACGAGCAGTACTTC. This translates into CASSLTSAHYEQYF. The V and J genes are TRBV11-2 and TRBJ2-7; D unclear. V lost 5 bases to trimming and J lost 3 bases, with 14 bases between them. The germline V gene encodes CDR1 SGHAT and CDR2 FQNNGV. The CDR3 length is 14 residues.

This chain joins TRBV9 and TRBJ2-3; no reliable D call. There are 14 residues in the CDR3. CDR1 and CDR2 from the germline V gene are SGDLS and YYNGEE. Trimming pared 3 bases from V and 8 bases from J, leaving 16 bases between. The CDR3 DNA is TGTGCCAGCAGCGAGACCCTGACTCCGGGTACGCAGTATTTT. Translation gives CASSETLTPGTQYF.

Regarding this clone: Other nucleotide sequences from this sample produce the same CDR3. The genes are TRBV2 and TRBJ2-2; 7 nucleotides align to TRBD1. From germline, CDR1 is SNHLY and CDR2 FYNNEI. The CDR3 spans 15 residues. V gave up 6 bases and J gave up 2 bases; unmatched junction bases: 6. Written as DNA, the CDR3 is TGTGCCAGCAGACGACAGGGTACAAACACCGGGGAGCTGTTTTTT. Protein: CASRRQGTNTGELFF.

V usage is TRBV3-1 (or the pseudogene TRBV3-2) and J usage is TRBJ2-3; 8 nucleotides agree with TRBD2. This CDR3 contains 15 residues. J lost 4 bases, V lost 1 base, and 4 bases had no gene match. CDR1 and CDR2 (germline): LGHDT, YNNKEL (reference sequence). The CDR3 is CASSQGPGGADTQYF. As DNA, the CDR3 is TGTGCCAGCAGCCAAGGACCCGGGGGGGCAGATACGCAGTATTTT.

This chain uses TRBV2 with TRBJ1-2; 8 bases match TRBD1. The V gene end was trimmed by 7 bases and the J gene end by 7 bases; junction bases not matched to a gene: 8. The CDR3 extends over 13 amino acids. CDR1 and CDR2 (germline): SNHLY, FYNNEI. The CDR3 DNA follows: TGTGCCAGCACTCCGAGGGACAGGTTTGGCTACACCTTC. It encodes CASTPRDRFGYTF.

This chain uses TRBV18 with TRBJ2-7; 7 positions match TRBD2. Looked up from germline, CDR1 is KGHSH and CDR2 is LQKENI. CDR3 length equals 14 residues. J lost 3 bases, V lost 2 bases, and 4 bases had no gene match. CDR3 loop: CASSPGPGGYEQYF. The DNA for the CDR3 is TGTGCCAGCTCACCAGGCCCGGGGGGCTACGAGCAGTACTTC.

The chain has TRBV19 and TRBJ2-3, with 7 positions matching TRBD2. Germline CDR1 reads LNHDA; CDR2 reads SQIVND (reference sequence). Losses at the gene ends were 5 bases for V and 0 bases for J; bases not matched to a gene: 2. This CDR3 contains 14 residues. DNA for the CDR3: TGTGCCAGTAGTGGGAGGGTGAGCACAGATACGCAGTATTTT. It encodes CASSGRVSTDTQYF.

The rearrangement links TRBV28 to TRBJ2-7, with 8 bases fitting TRBD1. The CDR3 runs to 15 residues. Looked up from germline, CDR1 is MDHEN and CDR2 is SYDVKM. V was pared by 6 bases and J by 3 bases, with 10 bases of the junction left unmatched. CDR3: CASRKWTGPDYEQYF. CDR3 sequence (DNA): TGTGCCAGCAGGAAGTGGACAGGGCCCGACTACGAGCAGTACTTC.

This chain joins TRBV7-8 and TRBJ2-5; perhaps TRBD1 as D (5 bases). This CDR3 comprises 15 residues. The germline V gene encodes CDR1 SGHVS and CDR2 FQNEAQ. The germline V and J ends were trimmed by 1 base and 0 bases, with 9 bases remaining between them. Written as DNA, the CDR3 is TGTGCCAGCAGCTTAGGGGGCAGGGACCAAGAGACCCAGTACTTC. Translated: CASSLGGRDQETQYF.

This clone was detected many times. V gene TRBV7-8 combines with J gene TRBJ2-7; unclear D gene. The CDR3 has 16 residues. Trimming took off 1 base at V and 4 bases at J, with 17 bases between the two ends. The germline V gene has CDR1 SGHVS and CDR2 FQNEAQ. The CDR3 here is CASSLDHGLAEYEQYF. CDR3 sequence (DNA): TGTGCCAGCAGCTTAGATCATGGGTTAGCTGAGTACGAGCAGTACTTC.

A few counts support this clone. The gene calls are TRBV6-6 and TRBJ2-2, with 7 bases lining up with TRBD1. CDR1 MNHNY and CDR2 SVGAGI come from the germline V gene (reference sequence). The J segment lost 6 bases and the V segment lost 8 bases, leaving 0 bases of the junction unmatched. This CDR3 has 11 residues. This CDR3 reads CASQGAGELFF. Written as DNA, the CDR3 is TGTGCCAGCCAGGGGGCCGGGGAGCTGTTTTTT.

CDR3 coding DNA: TGTGCCAGCAGCGCGTGGAGTGGAAACACCATATATTTT. Protein: CASSAWSGNTIYF. The V call is TRBV2, the J call TRBJ1-3; D unclear. V lost 6 bases and J lost 3, with 9 bases in between. The CDR3 runs to 13 residues. From germline, CDR1 is SNHLY and CDR2 FYNNEI.

This clone was found once. This sequence joins TRBV15 and TRBJ2-5, with TRBD2 matching 7 bases. This CDR3 has 16 amino acids. V lost 1 base, J lost 2 bases, and 7 bases stayed unmatched. Germline CDR1 LNHNV, CDR2 YYDKDF (reference sequence). In DNA form, the CDR3 reads TGTGCCACCAGCAGAGGGGGAGGGGCAGGGCAAGAGACCCAGTACTTC. Translating gives CATSRGGGAGQETQYF.

V and J are TRBV7-2 and TRBJ2-3, with 7 bases identical to TRBD1. V shed 4 bases, J shed 9 bases, and the junction held 7 bases outside the gene matches. The CDR3 sequence is 13 residues long. Germline V gives CDR1 SGHTA, CDR2 FQGNSA. For the CDR3, the DNA is TGTGCCAGCAGCTCACGACAGGGTCAGACGCAGTATTTT. It codes for CASSSRQGQTQYF.

The rearrangement links TRBV11-3 to TRBJ2-1; 13 nucleotides agree with TRBD2. Germline CDR1 is SGHNT and CDR2 is YENEEA. The V segment lost 3 bases and the J segment 5 bases; nucleotides outside the gene matches: 10. The CDR3 is 18 residues long. DNA for the CDR3: TGTGCCAGCAGCTTCGAAGGACTAGCGGGAGCCCTCAACAATGAGCAGTTCTTC. Amino acids: CASSFEGLAGALNNEQFF.

This sequence joins TRBV27 and TRBJ1-5, with 8 positions matching TRBD1. This CDR3 is 14 amino acids long. The J segment lost 1 base and the V segment lost 8 bases, leaving 4 bases of the junction unmatched. The germline gives CDR1 MNHEY, CDR2 SMNVEV (reference sequence). The CDR3 DNA sequence: TGTGCCAGCCGCCGGACAGGGAGCAATCAGCCCCAGCATTTT. This translates into CASRRTGSNQPQHF.

The genes are TRBV10-3 and TRBJ1-2; TRBD1 might be the D (5 bases). The V gene's germline CDR1 is ENHRY and CDR2 SYGVKD. The CDR3 is 14 residues long. Trimming pared 2 bases from V and 0 bases from J, leaving 7 bases between. In nucleotides, the CDR3 is TGTGCCATCAGTGAGCAGGGTTCTAACTATGGCTACACCTTC. As protein: CAISEQGSNYGYTF.

Only a few counts were recorded for this clone. This chain joins TRBV10-3 and TRBJ1-3; D gene uncertain. The V gene lost 3 bases and the J gene lost 0 bases, with 9 bases spanning the gap. The CDR3 is 15 residues long. The V gene's germline CDR1 is ENHRY and CDR2 SYGVKD. This CDR3 is CAISDGLNSGNTIYF. The CDR3 DNA is TGTGCCATCAGTGATGGGCTAAACTCTGGAAACACCATATATTTT.

On this clone: An end of the junction does not agree with germline; a read error may underlie this. The rearrangement joins TRBV3-1 (or the pseudogene TRBV3-2) to TRBJ2-4, with 10 bases lining up with TRBD2. The CDR3 length is 15 residues. CDR1 and CDR2 from the germline V gene are LGHDT and YNNKEL (reference sequence). CDR3 protein: CASSQAGGRSNIQYF. The CDR3 DNA reads as TGTGCCAGCAGTCAAGCGGGAGGGCGGAGCAACATTCAGTACTTC.

The chain uses TRBV3-1 (or the pseudogene TRBV3-2) and TRBJ2-7, with D perhaps TRBD1 (6 bases). The CDR3 runs to 13 residues. Per germline, CDR1 LGHDT and CDR2 YNNKEL (reference sequence). Trimming left V 6 bases short and J 4 bases short, with 13 bases between. For the CDR3, the DNA is TGTGCCAGCAGAGCCGAAACAGGGTACGAGCAGTACTTC. It is translated as CASRAETGYEQYF.

V and J are TRBV6-2 or TRBV6-3 and TRBJ2-5; 12 bases match TRBD2. V lost 6 bases to trimming and J lost 3 bases; unmatched junction nucleotides: 8. The germline V gene encodes CDR1 MNHEY and CDR2 SVGEGT. The CDR3 has 16 residues. CDR3 sequence reads: CASSSRTSGVKETQYF. Written as DNA, the CDR3 is TGTGCCAGCAGCTCCCGGACTAGCGGGGTCAAAGAGACCCAGTACTTC.

There are a few counts of this clone. The V call is TRBV5-1, the J call TRBJ2-7; a possible D gene is TRBD2 (6 bases). CDR3 length: 14 amino acids. V was shortened by 3 bases and J by 5 bases, with 15 bases between the two germline ends. Germline lookup yields CDR1 SGHRS and CDR2 YFSETQ. CDR3 region: CASSSPVGGHEQYF. DNA of the CDR3: TGCGCCAGCAGCTCACCTGTCGGGGGACACGAGCAGTACTTC. Full variable domain (missing parts from reference TRBV5-1 and TRBJ2-7): KAGVTQTPRYLIKTRGQQVTLSCSPISGHRSVSWYQQTPGQGLQFLFEYFSETQRNKGNFPGRFSGRQFSNSRSEMNVSTLELGDSALYLCASSSPVGGHEQYFGPGTRLTVT.

CDR3 sequence reads: CASTRQGAEKLFF. The CDR3 DNA reads as TGCGCCAGCACAAGACAGGGGGCTGAAAAACTGTTTTTT. V is TRBV10-2 and J is TRBJ1-4, with 10 bases lining up with TRBD1. J gave up 7 bases and V 7 bases, and 3 bases lay outside the gene matches. The CDR3 loop spans 13 amino acids. CDR1 is WSHSY and CDR2 is SAAADI in the germline V gene.

The chain joins TRBV5-8 to TRBJ2-7, with D possibly being TRBD1 (6 bases). Germline assignment: CDR1 SGHTS and CDR2 YDEGEE. Trimming pared 3 bases from V and 6 bases from J, leaving 16 bases between. The CDR3 has 14 residues. The CDR3 is CASSYRDIGLEQYF. The CDR3 DNA follows: TGTGCCAGCAGCTACCGGGACATAGGTCTCGAGCAGTACTTC.

This clone has only one observation. The chain has TRBV27 and TRBJ2-3, with TRBD2 matching 15 bases. Germline V gene lookup returns CDR1 MNHEY and CDR2 SMNVEV (reference sequence). Unmatched junction bases numbered 10, after V lost 7 bases and J lost 8 bases. The length of the CDR3 is 16 residues. The CDR3 DNA follows: TGTGCCAGCAACCAGGGACTAGCGGGGGGCGAGGGTACGCAGTATTTT. Protein: CASNQGLAGGEGTQYF.

The chain links TRBV27 to TRBJ1-5; perhaps TRBD1 as D (5 bases). V was clipped by 2 bases and J by 5 bases, with 7 bases between them. This CDR3 contains 13 residues. CDR1 is MNHEY, CDR2 SMNVEV, per germline (reference sequence). CDR3 in amino acids: CASSLDSYQPQHF. DNA for the CDR3: TGTGCCAGCAGTTTAGACAGTTATCAGCCCCAGCATTTT.

The genes are TRBV14 and TRBJ2-3, with 9 bases aligning to TRBD2. Trimming cost V 4 bases and J 4 bases; bases outside gene matches: 6. Per the germline V gene, CDR1 is SGHDN and CDR2 is FVKESK. The CDR3 has 15 residues. The CDR3 is CASSLAGVASDTQYF. The CDR3 DNA is TGTGCCAGCAGCCTAGCGGGAGTAGCCTCAGATACGCAGTATTTT.